The 32 T cell receptor beta chains in this list originate from one sample, sequenced in a study of OX40 agonist ivuxolimab in advanced cancers. The assay was immunoSEQ multiplex PCR, and TCRdb's table has in-frame clones only and misses some. The sample lists 70,000 or so clones, 80% to 85% occurring once. The input for sequencing was CD4+ or CD8+ T cells sorted from blood, taken in a trial of the OX40 agonist ivuxolimab. All receptors derive from an adult with an advanced solid tumor such as melanoma, head and neck, liver or kidney cancer.

This chain's CDR3 is CSVRTGGLTEAFF. The CDR3 DNA sequence: TGCAGCGTCCGTACAGGGGGTTTGACTGAAGCTTTCTTT. The rearrangement uses TRBV29-1 and TRBJ1-1; 8 positions match TRBD1. CDR3 length: 13 residues. The germline gives CDR1 SQVTM, CDR2 ANQGSEA. J lost 5 bases, V lost 6 bases, and 8 bases had no gene match.

The sample holds a few counts of this clone. The rearrangement joins TRBV4-1 to TRBJ1-1; D perhaps matches TRBD1 (5 bases). This CDR3 has 12 residues. In germline, CDR1 is MGHRA, CDR2 YSYEKL. Trimming took off 8 bases at V and 0 bases at J, with 7 bases between the two ends. CDR3: CASGDLNTEAFF. The CDR3 DNA follows: TGCGCCAGCGGGGACCTGAACACTGAAGCTTTCTTT.

This clone was seen just once. The chain combines TRBV7-9 with TRBJ1-2; 8 nucleotides line up with TRBD1. V trimming: 3 bases; J trimming: 7 bases; junction bases outside the gene matches: 7. The CDR3 spans 14 residues. Germline V gene data show CDR1 as SEHNR and CDR2 as FQNEAQ (reference sequence). CDR3 sequence (DNA): TGTGCCAGCAGCTTTACAGGGGGAGAGGGTGGCTACACCTTC. This sequence encodes CASSFTGGEGGYTF.

J is TRBJ1-1 and V is TRBV10-3; 7 bases are a match to TRBD1. The CDR3 length is 13 residues. Trimming took 8 bases from V and 1 from J; bases not matched to a gene: 4. Germline CDR1 and CDR2: ENHRY and SYGVKD. For the CDR3, the DNA is TGTGCCATCGGGGGGACAGAGAACACTGAAGCTTTCTTT. Translation gives CAIGGTENTEAFF.

The chain has TRBV7-2 and TRBJ2-7, with 15 bases aligning to TRBD2. CDR1 and CDR2 from the germline V gene are SGHTA and FQGNSA. CDR3 length: 16 residues. Unmatched junction bases numbered 4, after V lost 3 bases and J lost 4 bases. CDR3: CASSFRTSGGAYEQYF. The CDR3 DNA is TGTGCCAGCAGCTTTCGGACTAGCGGGGGGGCTTACGAGCAGTACTTC.

The rearrangement joins TRBV29-1 to TRBJ1-2; TRBD1 aligns across 7 bases. CDR1 SQVTM and CDR2 ANQGSEA come from the germline V gene. After removal of 7 bases from V and 4 bases from J, the junction contained 9 bases not matched to a gene. CDR3 length equals 13 residues. The DNA of the CDR3 is TGCAGCGCAGGAGACAGGGCTGGCTATGGCTACACCTTC. This encodes CSAGDRAGYGYTF.

This clone has just a few counts. J is TRBJ1-1 and V is TRBV11-2; TRBD1 is a possible D gene (6 bases). The CDR3 covers 14 residues. V was pared by 3 bases and J by 1 base, with 9 bases between. Germline V CDR1 and CDR2: SGHAT, FQNNGV. The CDR3 DNA is TGTGCCAGCAGCTTGCCACAGGGGAACACTGAAGCTTTCTTT. Encoded protein: CASSLPQGNTEAFF. Drawing the rest from reference TRBV11-2 and TRBJ1-1, the complete variable domain is EAGVAQSPRYKIIEKRQSVAFWCNPISGHATLYWYQQILGQGPKLLIQFQNNGVVDDSQLPKDRFSAERLKGVDSTLKIQPAKLEDSAVYLCASSLPQGNTEAFFGQGTRLTVV.

The rearrangement joins TRBV5-1 to TRBJ1-1, with D hard to call. The CDR3 has 15 amino acids. V lost 0 bases and J lost 0, with 9 bases in between. The germline V gene has CDR1 SGHRS and CDR2 YFSETQ. The CDR3 reads CASSLGSTLNTEAFF. Here the CDR3 DNA reads TGCGCCAGCAGCTTGGGTTCCACGCTGAACACTGAAGCTTTCTTT.

This chain connects TRBV10-3 to TRBJ2-2; perhaps TRBD1 as D (7 bases). The CDR3 totals 15 residues. V was clipped by 7 bases and J by 4 bases, with 16 bases between them. Germline-derived CDR1 and CDR2 are ENHRY and SYGVKD. CDR3 sequence: CAITRGVSGTGELFF. Written as DNA, the CDR3 is TGTGCCATCACCAGGGGGGTTTCGGGCACCGGGGAGCTGTTTTTT.

This sequence joins TRBV7-9 and TRBJ2-7, with 9 bases that match TRBD2. V lost 5 bases to trimming and J lost 6 bases; unmatched junction nucleotides: 14. CDR1 is SEHNR and CDR2 is FQNEAQ in the germline V gene (reference sequence). CDR3 size: 16 residues. DNA of the CDR3: TGTGCCAGCAGCCTATCAGCGGGAGGAAAGGAGCCCGAGCAGTACTTC. Translated, it gives CASSLSAGGKEPEQYF.

This clone has more than one count but fewer than ten. V gene TRBV7-8 combines with J gene TRBJ1-1; TRBD1 matches at 9 bases. The V gene end was trimmed by 4 bases and the J gene end by 6 bases; junction bases not matched to a gene: 15. Looked up from germline, CDR1 is SGHVS and CDR2 is FQNEAQ. This CDR3 region has 17 residues. CDR3 protein: CASSSLGGQGILAEAFF. The CDR3, as DNA: TGTGCCAGCAGCTCCTTGGGGGGACAGGGAATCTTAGCTGAAGCTTTCTTT.

This chain joins TRBV5-1 and TRBJ2-6; TRBD1 matches at 9 bases. The germline V gene has CDR1 SGHRS and CDR2 YFSETQ. V gave up 4 bases and J gave up 0 bases; unmatched junction bases: 5. The CDR3 consists of 17 residues. The DNA of the CDR3 is TGCGCCAGCAGCGGGACAGGGTTCTCCTCTGGGGCCAACGTCCTGACTTTC. It translates to CASSGTGFSSGANVLTF.

The chain links TRBV27 to TRBJ1-2, with D hard to call. Trimming removed 2 bases from V and 1 base from J, with 5 bases in between. CDR1 is MNHEY, CDR2 SMNVEV, per germline (reference sequence). The CDR3 has 13 residues. The CDR3 spells CASSLDGNYGYTF. In DNA form, the CDR3 reads TGTGCCAGCAGTTTAGATGGTAACTATGGCTACACCTTC.

V gene TRBV6-1 combines with J gene TRBJ1-6; D uncertain. The CDR3 has 15 residues. Trimming cost V 1 base and J 4 bases, with 8 bases left between them. Germline CDR1 is MNHNS and CDR2 is SASEGT. The CDR3 DNA is TGTGCCAGCAGTGAAGTATCAGGATATAATTCACCCCTCCACTTT. Translation gives CASSEVSGYNSPLHF.

This chain links TRBV28 with TRBJ2-7, with D possibly TRBD2 on 5 matching bases. This CDR3 spans 12 amino acids. Germline V gene sequence: CDR1 MDHEN, CDR2 SYDVKM. V lost 2 bases and J lost 4, with 6 bases in between. Here the CDR3 DNA reads TGTGCCAGCAGTTTACTAGCTTACGAGCAGTACTTC. Protein product: CASSLLAYEQYF. Supplemented by reference TRBV28 and TRBJ2-7, the full variable domain reads DVKVTQSSRYLVKRTGEKVFLECVQDMDHENMFWYRQDPGLGLRLIYFSYDVKMKEKGDIPEGYSVSREKKERFSLILESASTNQTSMYLCASSLLAYEQYFGPGTRLTVT.

V gene TRBV28 combines with J gene TRBJ2-1; D ambiguous. Germline V gene lookup returns CDR1 MDHEN and CDR2 SYDVKM. V was cut by 6 bases and J by 10 bases, with 13 bases left in between. The CDR3 is 12 amino acids. CDR3 amino acids: CASSHRHREQFF. CDR3 coding DNA: TGTGCCAGCAGCCACCGTCATAGGGAGCAGTTCTTC.

As regards this clone: A read error may produce the germline difference seen at one junction end. The V gene is TRBV6-1, the J gene TRBJ1-4, with 7 bases lining up with TRBD1. There are 15 residues in the CDR3. Germline V gives CDR1 MNHNS, CDR2 SASEGT. CDR3 region: CASREGTVGSEKLFF. For the CDR3, the DNA is TGTGCCAGCAGGGAAGGGACAGTTGGGTCTGAAAAACTGTTTTTT.

CDR3: CASRPGGGGYEQYF. CDR3 DNA: TGTGCCAGCAGACCGGGAGGGGGCGGGTACGAGCAGTACTTC. The chain uses TRBV6-5 and TRBJ2-7; tentatively, D is TRBD2 (8 bases). The CDR3 totals 14 residues. Trimming removed 6 bases at V and 4 bases at J, with 16 bases between. Germline V gene lookup returns CDR1 MNHEY and CDR2 SVGAGI.

The chain has TRBV11-2 and TRBJ2-7, with 10 bases identical to TRBD2. The J segment lost 3 bases and the V segment lost 3 bases, leaving 5 bases of the junction unmatched. This CDR3 is built from 15 residues. Germline-derived CDR1 and CDR2 are SGHAT and FQNNGV. The CDR3 here is CASSFTSGEYYEQYF. CDR3 in DNA: TGTGCCAGCAGCTTTACTAGCGGGGAGTACTACGAGCAGTACTTC.

The J gene is TRBJ2-3, the V gene TRBV6-5; 7 bases map to TRBD1. CDR1 is MNHEY and CDR2 is SVGAGI in the germline V gene. The CDR3 consists of 14 residues. The J segment lost 3 bases and the V segment lost 6 bases, leaving 6 bases of the junction unmatched. This CDR3 is CASSPTGLTDTQYF. The DNA of the CDR3 is TGTGCCAGCAGCCCGACAGGGTTGACAGATACGCAGTATTTT.

The chain carries TRBV7-9 and TRBJ2-3, with 9 bases fitting TRBD1. Germline V gene data show CDR1 as SEHNR and CDR2 as FQNEAQ (reference sequence). The CDR3 runs 15 residues. V gave up 5 bases and J gave up 4 bases; unmatched junction bases: 7. The CDR3 DNA follows: TGTGCCAGCAGCCCTGGACAGGGGAGGGCAGATACGCAGTATTTT. It is translated as CASSPGQGRADTQYF.

This clone was counted a single time. The V and J genes are TRBV5-1 and TRBJ1-1; 8 bases are a match to TRBD1. This CDR3 is 16 amino acids long. Losses at the gene ends were 0 bases for V and 4 bases for J; bases not matched to a gene: 8. The germline CDR1 and CDR2 sequences are SGHRS and YFSETQ. The CDR3 sequence is CASSLVQDRDSTEAFF. Here the CDR3 DNA reads TGCGCCAGCAGCTTGGTACAGGACAGGGATTCCACTGAAGCTTTCTTT. Full variable domain (remainder filled in from reference TRBV5-1 and TRBJ1-1): KAGVTQTPRYLIKTRGQQVTLSCSPISGHRSVSWYQQTPGQGLQFLFEYFSETQRNKGNFPGRFSGRQFSNSRSEMNVSTLELGDSALYLCASSLVQDRDSTEAFFGQGTRLTVV.

There are a few counts of this clone. The genes are TRBV27 and TRBJ2-1, with 10 bases identical to TRBD2. Germline lookup yields CDR1 MNHEY and CDR2 SMNVEV (reference sequence). The J segment lost 2 bases and the V segment lost 5 bases, leaving 9 bases of the junction unmatched. There are 17 residues in the CDR3. CDR3 sequence: CASSKREGVSAYNEQFF. CDR3 sequence (DNA): TGTGCCAGCAGTAAGCGGGAGGGCGTGAGTGCCTACAATGAGCAGTTCTTC.

This clone appeared once. V usage is TRBV7-2 and J usage is TRBJ2-1; no definite D call. Looked up from germline, CDR1 is SGHTA and CDR2 is FQGNSA. CDR3 length equals 17 residues. Trimming shortened V by 2 bases and J by 0 bases, and 14 bases separated the two germline ends. The CDR3 bases are TGTGCCAGCAGCTTATTTGGATTTAAGAGCTCCTACAATGAGCAGTTCTTC. It is translated as CASSLFGFKSSYNEQFF. Full variable domain (missing parts from reference TRBV7-2 and TRBJ2-1): GAGVSQSPSNKVTEKGKDVELRCDPISGHTALYWYRQSLGQGLEFLIYFQGNSAPDKSGLPSDRFSAERTGGSVSTLTIQRTQQEDSAVYLCASSLFGFKSSYNEQFFGPGTRLTVL.

The V call is TRBV19, the J call TRBJ1-1, with D possibly matching TRBD1 (5 bases). Germline CDR1 reads LNHDA; CDR2 reads SQIVND (reference sequence). The V end lost 7 bases, the J end lost 0 bases, and 12 bases lay between the germline ends. This CDR3 is 14 amino acids long. CDR3 coding DNA: TGTGCCAGTACCCGGGACGGACTGAACACTGAAGCTTTCTTT. It specifies CASTRDGLNTEAFF.

The V call is TRBV5-1, the J call TRBJ2-5; D might be TRBD1 (7 bases). Deletions cut 0 bases from V and 5 bases from J, with 17 bases between. Germline loops: CDR1 SGHRS, CDR2 YFSETQ. This CDR3 spans 16 amino acids. The CDR3 DNA follows: TGCGCCAGCAGCTTGGTCCTGGAGGGGGCGTCGGAGACCCAGTACTTC. It codes for CASSLVLEGASETQYF. Full variable domain (outside the CDR3, taken from reference TRBV5-1 and TRBJ2-5): KAGVTQTPRYLIKTRGQQVTLSCSPISGHRSVSWYQQTPGQGLQFLFEYFSETQRNKGNFPGRFSGRQFSNSRSEMNVSTLELGDSALYLCASSLVLEGASETQYFGPGTRLLVL.

J is TRBJ1-4 and V is TRBV20-1, with D possibly being TRBD1 (5 bases). The V and J ends lost 3 bases and 6 bases respectively, with 5 bases between them. The germline V gene has CDR1 DFQATT and CDR2 SNEGSKA (reference sequence). This CDR3 region has 11 residues. CDR3 nucleotides: TGCAGTGCTAGGGGGGATGAAAAACTGTTTTTT. As protein: CSARGDEKLFF.

In this sample, this clone turned up a few times. The rearrangement links TRBV30 to TRBJ1-2, with a tentative D call TRBD1 (6 bases). The CDR3 is made up of 13 amino acids. V lost 2 bases and J 0 bases, leaving 7 bases between the germline ends. From germline, CDR1 is GTSNPN and CDR2 SVGIG (reference sequence). CDR3 amino acids: CAWSKGANYGYTF. CDR3 sequence (DNA): TGTGCCTGGAGTAAGGGGGCTAACTATGGCTACACCTTC.

The V and J genes are TRBV7-9 and TRBJ1-3, with D maybe TRBD1 (5 bases). V lost 5 bases, J lost 2 bases, and 10 bases lay in between. Germline V gene sequence: CDR1 SEHNR, CDR2 FQNEAQ (reference sequence). The CDR3 is 14 amino acids. This chain's CDR3 is CASSPGGAGNTIYF. DNA for the CDR3: TGTGCCAGCAGCCCAGGAGGGGCTGGAAACACCATATATTTT. The full variable domain, in which reference TRBV7-9 and TRBJ1-3 provide the parts outside the CDR3, is DTGVSQNPRHKITKRGQNVTFRCDPISEHNRLYWYRQTLGQGPEFLTYFQNEAQLEKSRLLSDRFSAERPKGSFSTLEIQRTEQGDSAMYLCASSPGGAGNTIYFGEGSWLTVV.

In nucleotides, the CDR3 is TGTGCCAGCAGCCCGACCCCTAGCGGGGGCGTAAATGAGCAGTTCTTC. Translation gives CASSPTPSGGVNEQFF. The chain carries TRBV7-3 and TRBJ2-1, with 10 bases aligning to TRBD2. This CDR3 contains 16 residues. With 5 bases clipped from V and 7 bases from J, the junction kept 11 bases outside the gene matches. The germline V gene has CDR1 SGHTA and CDR2 FQGTGA.

The chain combines TRBV21-1 with TRBJ2-7. TRBV21-1 is termed a pseudogene. CDR3 length equals 18 residues. CDR3 region: CASRSSIGVGLRSYEQYF. The CDR3 region has the DNA TGTGCCAGCAGAAGCAGTATCGGTGTAGGGTTGAGATCCTACGAGCAGTACTTC.

The V gene is TRBV25-1, the J gene TRBJ2-7; tentative D call: TRBD2 (6 bases). Germline V gene lookup returns CDR1 MGHDK and CDR2 SYGVNS. V dropped 6 bases and J dropped 3 bases, with 15 bases sitting between them. The CDR3 has 14 amino acids. The CDR3 spells CASRGTGGNYEQYF. The CDR3 DNA sequence: TGTGCCAGCAGGGGTACCGGGGGAAACTACGAGCAGTACTTC.